A single sample is the source of the 30 T cell receptor beta chains below, sequenced in a study of blood T cell repertoires in COVID-19. Sequencing used immunoSEQ multiplex PCR; TCRdb keeps in-frame clones, though not all of them. The repertoire holds some 66,000 clones, with 91% as singletons. Sequencing was performed on peripheral blood. The receptor source for this set is a human donor in a cohort sampled during active COVID-19.

The chain is built from TRBV6-5 and TRBJ2-5; D perhaps matches TRBD2 (5 bases). Deletions cut 8 bases from V and 5 bases from J, with 15 bases between. The CDR3 contains 13 residues. CDR1 and CDR2 from the germline V gene are MNHEY and SVGAGI. The CDR3 loop is CASSLIGGETQYF. In DNA, the CDR3 is TGTGCCAGCTCGTTAATAGGCGGGGAGACCCAGTACTTC.

The CDR3 nucleotides are TGTGCCAGCAGCGGCCCGACAGGGCTAGATACGCAGTATTTT. Translation gives CASSGPTGLDTQYF. V usage is TRBV5-8 and J usage is TRBJ2-3; 7 bases fit TRBD1. With 4 bases clipped from V and 5 bases from J, the junction kept 7 bases outside the gene matches. Germline CDR1 SGHTS, CDR2 YDEGEE. CDR3 size: 14 residues. Looking up the rest from reference TRBV5-8 and TRBJ2-3 gives the full variable domain: EAGVTQSPTHLIKTRGQQATLRCSPISGHTSVYWYQQALGLGLQFLLWYDEGEERNRGNFPPRFSGRQFPNYSSELNVNALELEDSALYLCASSGPTGLDTQYFGPGTRLTVL.

The chain couples TRBV19 to TRBJ2-7; tentative D call: TRBD2 (6 bases). Trimming shortened V by 6 bases and J by 6 bases, and 15 bases separated the two germline ends. The CDR3 loop spans 13 amino acids. CDR1 and CDR2 from the germline V gene are LNHDA and SQIVND (reference sequence). The CDR3 reads CASSTAEGSEQYF. The CDR3 coding sequence is TGTGCCAGTAGCACCGCGGAGGGATCCGAGCAGTACTTC.

This chain uses TRBV3-1 (or the pseudogene TRBV3-2) with TRBJ1-2, with 10 bases that match TRBD1. The trim removed 1 base at V and 6 bases at J, leaving 5 bases unmatched. The CDR3 is 15 residues long. Germline V CDR1 and CDR2: LGHDT, YNNKEL (reference sequence). The chain's CDR3 is CASSQGGTGVNGYTF. Here the CDR3 DNA reads TGTGCCAGCAGCCAAGGGGGGACAGGGGTTAATGGCTACACCTTC.

This clone was seen only once. Other DNA sequences in this sample translate to the same CDR3. This chain connects TRBV7-2 to TRBJ1-3, with D tentatively TRBD1 (5 bases). The CDR3 spans 15 residues. Germline-derived CDR1 and CDR2 are SGHTA and FQGNSA. The ends were cut back, 5 bases at V and 1 base at J, with 12 bases in the middle. The CDR3 sequence is CASSRQGSSGNTIYF. The DNA of the CDR3 is TGTGCCAGCAGCAGGCAGGGATCATCTGGAAACACCATATATTTT.

This sequence joins TRBV6-5 and TRBJ2-1; tentative D call: TRBD1 (5 bases). With 6 bases removed from V and 3 bases from J, the gap between germline ends came to 15 bases. The CDR3 runs to 15 residues. From germline, CDR1 is MNHEY and CDR2 SVGAGI. CDR3 nucleotides: TGTGCCAGCAGCCATGACAGTGGCGACTACAATGAGCAGTTCTTC. This gives the protein CASSHDSGDYNEQFF.

The chain couples TRBV11-2 to TRBJ2-7, with TRBD2 identical over 7 bases. The trim removed 5 bases at V and 2 bases at J, leaving 6 bases unmatched. The germline V gene has CDR1 SGHAT and CDR2 FQNNGV. The CDR3 length is 14 residues. CDR3: CASSGSGIPYEQYF. CDR3 in DNA: TGTGCCAGCAGCGGGAGCGGGATACCCTACGAGCAGTACTTC.

The V call is TRBV19, the J call TRBJ2-4; tentatively, D is TRBD2 (6 bases). The V end was cut by 10 bases, the J end by 4 bases, with 17 bases between. This CDR3 is built from 14 residues. Germline CDR1 is LNHDA and CDR2 is SQIVND (reference sequence). The CDR3 sequence: CATRDSSGKNIQYF. In DNA, the CDR3 is TGTGCCACCCGGGACTCCTCGGGAAAAAACATTCAGTACTTC.

This clone has just one count. The chain links TRBV7-9 to TRBJ1-2, with TRBD1 as a possible D gene (6 bases). Per the germline V gene, CDR1 is SEHNR and CDR2 is FQNEAQ (reference sequence). V dropped 3 bases and J dropped 0 bases, with 8 bases sitting between them. This CDR3 spans 14 amino acids. The CDR3 loop is CASSLTGANYGYTF. The CDR3 bases are TGTGCCAGCAGCTTGACAGGAGCTAACTATGGCTACACCTTC.

The rearrangement uses TRBV6-2 or TRBV6-3 and TRBJ2-5; 13 bases line up with TRBD2. The CDR3 covers 16 residues. J gave up 2 bases and V 2 bases, and 2 bases lay outside the gene matches. Germline V gene data show CDR1 as MNHEY and CDR2 as SVGEGT. The CDR3 coding sequence is TGTGCCAGCAGTTACGGGACTAGCGGGAAACAAGAGACCCAGTACTTC. The encoded protein is CASSYGTSGKQETQYF.

J is TRBJ2-3 and V is TRBV5-1, with 8 bases aligning to TRBD2. Losses at the gene ends were 3 bases for V and 2 bases for J; bases not matched to a gene: 5. Germline CDR1 reads SGHRS; CDR2 reads YFSETQ. The CDR3 has 15 residues. CDR3 sequence (DNA): TGCGCCAGCAGCTCGGGACTAGAAAACACAGATACGCAGTATTTT. Translating it yields CASSSGLENTDTQYF.

V is TRBV6-6 and J is TRBJ2-2; TRBD2 is a possible D gene (6 bases). The CDR3 sequence is 16 residues long. CDR1 and CDR2 (germline): MNHNY, SVGAGI (reference sequence). V gave up 7 bases and J gave up 5 bases, with 20 bases separating them. The DNA of the CDR3 is TGTGCCAGCATTACAATGGGGGGTCGTGGGACCGGGGAGCTGTTTTTT. Its protein is CASITMGGRGTGELFF.

The gene calls are TRBV18 and TRBJ1-4, with a possible D match to TRBD1 (6 bases). Germline V gene sequence: CDR1 KGHSH, CDR2 LQKENI. The CDR3 runs to 13 residues. V lost 5 bases and J lost 5, with 9 bases in between. The DNA for the CDR3 is TGTGCCAGCTCAGGGGGCCTAAATGAAAAACTGTTTTTT. Translating it yields CASSGGLNEKLFF. Full variable domain (remainder filled in from reference TRBV18 and TRBJ1-4): NAGVMQNPRHLVRRRGQEARLRCSPMKGHSHVYWYRQLPEEGLKFMVYLQKENIIDESGMPKERFSAEFPKEGPSILRIQQVVRGDSAAYFCASSGGLNEKLFFGSGTQLSVL.

The table lists this clone with a count of one. V and J are TRBV11-2 and TRBJ1-5, with 9 nucleotides matching TRBD1. Germline assignment: CDR1 SGHAT and CDR2 FQNNGV. The CDR3 covers 15 residues. Losses at the gene ends were 5 bases for V and 5 bases for J; bases not matched to a gene: 7. The CDR3 sequence is CASSQDRGQDQPQHF. The CDR3 nucleotides read TGTGCCAGCAGCCAGGACAGGGGTCAGGATCAGCCCCAGCATTTT.

V is TRBV7-9 and J is TRBJ2-6; 8 bases fit TRBD1. The V gene end was trimmed by 5 bases and the J gene end by 2 bases; junction bases not matched to a gene: 11. The germline gives CDR1 SEHNR, CDR2 FQNEAQ (reference sequence). This CDR3 has 18 residues. Here the CDR3 reads CASSLGQGVMAGANVLTF. The CDR3 nucleotides read TGTGCCAGCAGCCTCGGACAGGGAGTGATGGCTGGGGCCAACGTCCTGACTTTC.

The V call is TRBV14, the J call TRBJ2-5, with 7 bases matching TRBD1. The V gene's germline CDR1 is SGHDN and CDR2 FVKESK. The CDR3 contains 16 residues. J gave up 0 bases and V 4 bases, and 8 bases lay outside the gene matches. The CDR3 nucleotides are TGTGCCAGCAGCCGCCTTACAGGGGACAACCAAGAGACCCAGTACTTC. This sequence encodes CASSRLTGDNQETQYF. Combining the CDR3 with reference TRBV14 and TRBJ2-5 gives the whole variable domain EAGVTQFPSHSVIEKGQTVTLRCDPISGHDNLYWYRRVMGKEIKFLLHFVKESKQDESGMPNNRFLAERTGGTYSTLKVQPAELEDSGVYFCASSRLTGDNQETQYFGPGTRLLVL.

The chain couples TRBV6-5 to TRBJ1-2; D is unresolved. Trimming shortened V by 7 bases and J by 2 bases, and 11 bases separated the two germline ends. Germline loops: CDR1 MNHEY, CDR2 SVGAGI. The CDR3 length is 13 residues. This CDR3 is CASTRAANYGYTF. In nucleotides, the CDR3 is TGTGCCAGCACCCGAGCGGCCAACTATGGCTACACCTTC.

This clone showed up just a few times. This CDR3 reads CASRNTGSAETQYF. In DNA, the CDR3 is TGTGCCAGCAGAAATACAGGGTCTGCGGAGACCCAGTACTTC. V and J are TRBV6-5 and TRBJ2-5; D is perhaps TRBD1 (6 bases). This CDR3 is 14 amino acids long. The germline V gene has CDR1 MNHEY and CDR2 SVGAGI. Between the trimmed V and J ends, which lost 6 bases and 5 bases, there was a span of 16 bases.

The chain combines TRBV9 with TRBJ1-2, with D possibly being TRBD1 (6 bases). Germline V lookup: CDR1 SGDLS, CDR2 YYNGEE. This CDR3 is 15 amino acids long. Trimming took off 3 bases at V and 3 bases at J, with 15 bases between the two ends. Here the CDR3 reads CASSANPDSYYGYTF. In nucleotides, the CDR3 is TGTGCCAGCAGCGCAAACCCGGACAGCTACTATGGCTACACCTTC.

The chain employs TRBV5-4 and TRBJ2-3, with TRBD2 as a possible D gene (6 bases). The CDR3 covers 14 residues. V shed 1 base and J shed 7 bases, with 13 bases lying between them. Germline V gene lookup returns CDR1 SGHNT and CDR2 YYREEE (reference sequence). The chain's CDR3 is CASSLWDSINTQYF. CDR3 DNA: TGTGCCAGCAGCTTGTGGGACTCAATTAATACGCAGTATTTT.

The V and J genes are TRBV12-3 or TRBV12-4 and TRBJ2-6; perhaps TRBD2 as D (5 bases). The CDR3 spans 13 residues. Trimming removed 6 bases from V and 4 bases from J, with 7 bases in between. CDR3 sequence reads: CASRGAGANVLTF. The CDR3 coding sequence is TGTGCCAGCAGGGGAGCGGGGGCCAACGTCCTGACTTTC.

This clone showed up just a few times. The rearrangement links TRBV7-6 to TRBJ1-2, with D unclear. The V end lost 5 bases, the J end lost 3 bases, and 16 bases lay between the germline ends. CDR1 SGHVS and CDR2 FNYEAQ come from the germline V gene. This CDR3 spans 15 amino acids. Here the CDR3 reads CASSGRDGPDYGYTF. For the CDR3, the DNA is TGTGCCAGCAGCGGCCGGGATGGGCCGGACTATGGCTACACCTTC. Full variable domain (outside the CDR3, taken from reference TRBV7-6 and TRBJ1-2): GAGVSQSPRYKVTKRGQDVALRCDPISGHVSLYWYRQALGQGPEFLTYFNYEAQQDKSGLPNDRFSAERPEGSISTLTIQRTEQRDSAMYRCASSGRDGPDYGYTFGSGTRLTVV.

This clone was picked up one time. This chain uses TRBV7-2 with TRBJ2-4; TRBD2 is a possible D gene (6 bases). The CDR3 is 14 amino acids. Trimming shortened V by 0 bases and J by 8 bases, and 11 bases separated the two germline ends. The germline V gene encodes CDR1 SGHTA and CDR2 FQGNSA. The CDR3 here is CASSLADRRDIQYF. In DNA form, the CDR3 reads TGTGCCAGCAGCTTAGCGGACCGGAGGGACATTCAGTACTTC.

Comment on this clone: Different DNA sequences within this sample yield the same CDR3. The CDR3 spells CASSLVGQGYYEQYF. The CDR3 DNA reads TGCGCCAGCAGCTTGGTTGGTCAGGGATACTACGAGCAGTACTTC. This chain connects TRBV5-1 to TRBJ2-7; weak D call: TRBD1 (5 bases). Trimming took 0 bases from V and 3 from J, leaving 13 bases between them. Germline CDR1 is SGHRS and CDR2 is YFSETQ. The CDR3 has 15 amino acids. The complete variable domain, with remaining parts taken from reference TRBV5-1 and TRBJ2-7, reads KAGVTQTPRYLIKTRGQQVTLSCSPISGHRSVSWYQQTPGQGLQFLFEYFSETQRNKGNFPGRFSGRQFSNSRSEMNVSTLELGDSALYLCASSLVGQGYYEQYFGPGTRLTVT.

The chain carries TRBV6-2 or TRBV6-3 and TRBJ1-1, with D perhaps TRBD1 (5 bases). The CDR3 loop spans 12 amino acids. V gave up 3 bases and J gave up 10 bases, with 12 bases separating them. CDR1 MNHEY and CDR2 SVGEGT come from the germline V gene. The DNA for the CDR3 is TGTGCCAGCAGTTATTTCCCCGGGGGAGCTTTCTTT. This translates into CASSYFPGGAFF.

CDR3 region: CASSQDRRGGYTF. The CDR3 bases are TGTGCCAGCAGCCAAGATCGCCGGGGGGGCTACACCTTC. This chain joins TRBV14 and TRBJ1-2; TRBD1 is a possible D gene (5 bases). The CDR3 has 13 residues. The germline V gene has CDR1 SGHDN and CDR2 FVKESK. V gave up 0 bases and J gave up 8 bases, with 10 bases separating them.

The chain joins TRBV5-4 to TRBJ1-2; no definite D call. The ends were cut back, 1 base at V and 2 bases at J, with 12 bases in the middle. Germline V CDR1 and CDR2: SGHNT, YYREEE (reference sequence). The CDR3 loop spans 15 amino acids. CDR3 in DNA: TGTGCCAGCAGCTTGCTGCAGGCCTACAACTATGGCTACACCTTC. Amino acid sequence: CASSLLQAYNYGYTF.

The chain couples TRBV7-3 to TRBJ1-6, with TRBD1 matching over 7 bases. Germline CDR1 SGHTA, CDR2 FQGTGA. V was clipped by 6 bases and J by 4 bases; unmatched bases: 9. The CDR3 covers 16 residues. As DNA, the CDR3 is TGTGCCAGCAGAATGACAGGGAATGGATATAATTCACCCCTCCACTTT. This codes for CASRMTGNGYNSPLHF. The variable domain in full, completed from reference TRBV7-3 and TRBJ1-6, reads GAGVSQTPSNKVTEKGKYVELRCDPISGHTALYWYRQSLGQGPEFLIYFQGTGAADDSGLPNDRFFAVRPEGSVSTLKIQRTERGDSAVYLCASRMTGNGYNSPLHFGNGTRLTVT.

The chain employs TRBV27 and TRBJ2-1; 12 bases agree with TRBD2. V gave up 6 bases and J gave up 1 base; unmatched junction bases: 1. In germline, CDR1 is MNHEY, CDR2 SMNVEV (reference sequence). The CDR3 contains 15 residues. CDR3 sequence reads: CASRLAGGSYNEQFF. In nucleotides, the CDR3 is TGTGCCAGCAGACTAGCGGGAGGATCCTACAATGAGCAGTTCTTC.

The DNA for the CDR3 is TGTGCCAGCAGCTTAAATTCAGGGGGCGATGGCTACACCTTC. It specifies CASSLNSGGDGYTF. This chain uses TRBV7-2 with TRBJ1-2, with TRBD1 matching over 8 bases. This CDR3 is 14 amino acids long. J lost 6 bases, V lost 2 bases, and 5 bases had no gene match. Germline V gene data show CDR1 as SGHTA and CDR2 as FQGNSA. The whole variable domain, remainder taken from reference TRBV7-2 and TRBJ1-2, is GAGVSQSPSNKVTEKGKDVELRCDPISGHTALYWYRQSLGQGLEFLIYFQGNSAPDKSGLPSDRFSAERTGGSVSTLTIQRTQQEDSAVYLCASSLNSGGDGYTFGSGTRLTVV.